This T cell receptor (beta chain) was captured by sequencing in a study of blood T cell repertoires in COVID-19. Across the study: PBMCs, B-cell-depleted T cells, or T cells were the source of the cDNA or gDNA that made up the material.

Profiling relied on immunoSEQ multiplex PCR, and the TCRdb table lists in-frame clones only, not all of them. This sample yields about 120,000 clones, of which around 81% are seen a single time; 3.5% to 4% belongs to the top ten. Germline trimming cut 5 bases from V and 6 bases from J; bases unmatched to any gene: 11. The CDR3 totals 16 residues. CDR1 is KGHSH, CDR2 LQKENI, per germline. This sequence joins TRBV18 and TRBJ2-2; TRBD1 matches 8 bases. The receptor was derived from a woman aged 50 to 60 with acute or convalescent COVID-19. Material for sequencing was peripheral blood. The CDR3 nucleotides are TGTGCCAGCTCATCACAGGGACAGGCCGTCGCCGGGGAGCTGTTTTTT. Protein sequence: CASSSQGQAVAGELFF.